The 19 T cell receptor beta chains in this list originate from one sample, sequenced in a study of graft-versus-host responses after intestinal transplantation. The repertoire was sequenced with immunoSEQ multiplex PCR; TCRdb's copy has only in-frame clones and lacks some. The sample has approximately 10,000 clones; almost 95% are singletons. Sequencing was performed on PBMCs, taken roughly 64 days after transplant. The receptors come from a human patient who received an intestinal transplant, so some T cells may come from the graft donor.

The chain combines TRBV4-2 with TRBJ1-2; unclear D gene. V was cut by 0 bases and J by 4 bases, with 12 bases left in between. The germline gives CDR1 LGHNA, CDR2 YNFKEQ. CDR3 length equals 15 residues. CDR3 protein: CASSQDRRGIYGYTF. CDR3 nucleotides: TGTGCCAGCAGCCAAGATCGTCGGGGAATCTATGGCTACACCTTC.

The chain links TRBV1 to TRBJ2-7; the table's D call of TRBD2 was not tested on the DNA. TRBV1 is a recognized pseudogene. The CDR3 length is 16 residues. CDR3 loop: CTSSQLRLAGDHEQYF. CDR3 coding DNA: TGCACCAGCAGCCAATTAAGACTAGCGGGAGACCACGAGCAGTACTTC.

V and J are TRBV25-1 and TRBJ2-2; D possibly corresponds to TRBD2 (6 bases). This CDR3 has 15 residues. CDR1 is MGHDK, CDR2 SYGVNS, per germline. V was trimmed by 5 bases and J by 1 base, leaving 11 bases between them. The CDR3 spells CASSSGTLNTGELFF. CDR3 DNA: TGTGCCAGCAGTTCGGGGACTTTGAACACCGGGGAGCTGTTTTTT. Based on the CDR3 plus reference TRBV25-1 and TRBJ2-2, the full variable domain is EADIYQTPRYLVIGTGKKITLECSQTMGHDKMYWYQQDPGMELHLIHYSYGVNSTEKGDLSSESTVSRIRTEHFPLTLESARPSHTSQYLCASSSGTLNTGELFFGEGSRLTVL.

The CDR3 protein is CASSQLYRVGWPQHF. As DNA, the CDR3 is TGCGCCAGCAGCCAACTTTACAGGGTCGGGTGGCCCCAGCATTTT. V is TRBV4-1 and J is TRBJ1-5; tentatively, D is TRBD1 (6 bases). This CDR3 comprises 15 residues. V lost 2 bases and J lost 9, with 17 bases in between. In germline, CDR1 is MGHRA, CDR2 YSYEKL.

This clone was detected only once. The genes are TRBV7-9 and TRBJ2-1; 9 nucleotides align to TRBD2. The V segment lost 5 bases and the J segment 7 bases; nucleotides outside the gene matches: 9. Germline lookup yields CDR1 SEHNR and CDR2 FQNEAQ (reference sequence). This CDR3 region has 15 residues. The CDR3 loop reads CASSPPGGRVNEQFF. Written as DNA, the CDR3 is TGTGCCAGCAGCCCCCCGGGCGGGAGGGTGAATGAGCAGTTCTTC.

The chain combines TRBV25-1 with TRBJ2-3; no definite D call. V was shortened by 10 bases and J by 6 bases, with 11 bases between the two germline ends. In germline, CDR1 is MGHDK, CDR2 SYGVNS. This CDR3 contains 11 residues. In DNA form, the CDR3 reads TGTGCCACCAACTCCGGGGATACGCAGTATTTT. Protein product: CATNSGDTQYF. The full variable domain, rest sourced from reference TRBV25-1 and TRBJ2-3, is EADIYQTPRYLVIGTGKKITLECSQTMGHDKMYWYQQDPGMELHLIHYSYGVNSTEKGDLSSESTVSRIRTEHFPLTLESARPSHTSQYLCATNSGDTQYFGPGTRLTVL.

The sample holds one count of this clone. The rearrangement links TRBV27 to TRBJ2-7; D not certain. The ends were cut back, 4 bases at V and 0 bases at J, with 4 bases in the middle. Germline CDR1 reads MNHEY; CDR2 reads SMNVEV (reference sequence). The CDR3 has 12 residues. The CDR3 loop is CASSSRSYEQYF. CDR3 sequence (DNA): TGTGCCAGCAGTTCCCGCTCCTACGAGCAGTACTTC.

The J gene is TRBJ1-1, the V gene TRBV9; D is unresolved. Germline V CDR1 and CDR2: SGDLS, YYNGEE. V was shortened by 0 bases and J by 6 bases, with 9 bases between the two germline ends. This CDR3 is 13 amino acids long. CDR3 coding DNA: TGTGCCAGCAGCGTAGGCTTAACAGCTGAAGCTTTCTTT. It translates to CASSVGLTAEAFF.

This clone was observed a single time. The V and J genes are TRBV28 and TRBJ2-5; D not certain. Germline CDR1 reads MDHEN; CDR2 reads SYDVKM. This CDR3 comprises 16 residues. V lost 6 bases and J lost 1, with 18 bases in between. The CDR3 sequence is CASRTRTELFQETQYF. CDR3 bases: TGTGCCAGCAGGACTCGGACGGAACTTTTCCAAGAGACCCAGTACTTC.

This chain joins TRBV6-1 and TRBJ2-7; D might be TRBD1 (5 bases). Germline CDR1 is MNHNS and CDR2 is SASEGT. V lost 8 bases and J lost 2, with 13 bases in between. This CDR3 comprises 13 residues. The CDR3 bases are TGTGCCAGCTATGAAGACAGACCCTACGAGCAGTACTTC. It yields the protein CASYEDRPYEQYF.

The rearrangement uses TRBV6-5 and TRBJ1-5, with 7 bases aligning to TRBD1. The junction had 5 bases not matched to a gene; V was cut back by 6 bases and J by 3 bases. The length of the CDR3 is 14 residues. Per germline, CDR1 MNHEY and CDR2 SVGAGI. Written as DNA, the CDR3 is TGTGCCAGCAGCCTCGACAGGGTCAATCAGCCCCAGCATTTT. Its translation: CASSLDRVNQPQHF.

J is TRBJ1-3 and V is TRBV13; tentative D call: TRBD1 (6 bases). The CDR3 sequence is 18 residues long. The V end was cut by 2 bases, the J end by 4 bases, with 21 bases between. Per the germline V gene, CDR1 is PRHDT and CDR2 is FYEKMQ (reference sequence). DNA for the CDR3: TGTGCCAGCAGCTTAATAGGGGGTAGGGGCGCGGGAGGAAACACCATATATTTT. Amino acid sequence: CASSLIGGRGAGGNTIYF. Together with reference TRBV13 and TRBJ1-3, the CDR3 gives the full variable domain: AAGVIQSPRHLIKEKRETATLKCYPIPRHDTVYWYQQGPGQDPQFLISFYEKMQSDKGSIPDRFSAQQFSDYHSELNMSSLELGDSALYFCASSLIGGRGAGGNTIYFGEGSWLTVV.

The V call is TRBV6-6, the J call TRBJ2-7; 9 nucleotides align to TRBD2. The ends lost 0 bases at V and 0 bases at J; junction bases unmatched: 0. The CDR3 length is 15 residues. In germline, CDR1 is MNHNY, CDR2 SVGAGI (reference sequence). The CDR3 region has the DNA TGTGCCAGCAGTTACTCGACTAGCGGCTCCTACGAGCAGTACTTC. Translated, it gives CASSYSTSGSYEQYF.

The J gene is TRBJ2-5, the V gene TRBV5-8; D tentatively reads TRBD1 or TRBD2 (6 bases each). Germline V gene sequence: CDR1 SGHTS, CDR2 YDEGEE. The CDR3 loop spans 15 amino acids. With 2 bases removed from V and 4 bases from J, the gap between germline ends came to 15 bases. CDR3 sequence reads: CASSFAQGRGETQYF. DNA for the CDR3: TGTGCCAGCAGCTTTGCTCAGGGGCGGGGAGAGACCCAGTACTTC.

The chain recombines TRBV9 with TRBJ2-5; D is unresolved. This CDR3 contains 14 residues. CDR1 is SGDLS, CDR2 YYNGEE, per germline. Between the trimmed V and J ends, which lost 4 bases and 2 bases, there was a span of 12 bases. As DNA, the CDR3 is TGTGCCAGCAGCCCCAGAGGAAATCAAGAGACCCAGTACTTC. This gives the protein CASSPRGNQETQYF. Together with reference TRBV9 and TRBJ2-5, the CDR3 gives the full variable domain: DSGVTQTPKHLITATGQRVTLRCSPRSGDLSVYWYQQSLDQGLQFLIQYYNGEERAKGNILERFSAQQFPDLHSELNLSSLELGDSALYFCASSPRGNQETQYFGPGTRLLVL.

V gene TRBV6-1 combines with J gene TRBJ1-5; 8 positions agree with TRBD1. Germline CDR1 is MNHNS and CDR2 is SASEGT. The trim removed 6 bases at V and 13 bases at J, leaving 2 bases unmatched. This CDR3 has 10 amino acids. CDR3 coding DNA: TGTGCCAGCAGCCGGGACAGGCAGCATTTT. Amino acids: CASSRDRQHF.

The J gene is TRBJ2-7, the V gene TRBV5-1; TRBD1 agrees at 8 bases. Per the germline V gene, CDR1 is SGHRS and CDR2 is YFSETQ. After removal of 2 bases from V and 3 bases from J, the junction contained 10 bases not matched to a gene. This CDR3 has 16 amino acids. The CDR3 DNA reads as TGCGCCAGCAGCTTCACGACAGGGGAGAAGAGCTACGAGCAGTACTTC. Its translation is CASSFTTGEKSYEQYF. Using reference TRBV5-1 and TRBJ2-7 for the parts outside the CDR3, the full variable domain is KAGVTQTPRYLIKTRGQQVTLSCSPISGHRSVSWYQQTPGQGLQFLFEYFSETQRNKGNFPGRFSGRQFSNSRSEMNVSTLELGDSALYLCASSFTTGEKSYEQYFGPGTRLTVT.

The chain has TRBV5-3 and TRBJ2-3; 7 nucleotides line up with TRBD2. TRBV5-3 qualifies as an ORF whose function is uncertain. V dropped 2 bases and J dropped 2; count of bases not matched to a gene: 8. This CDR3 contains 16 residues. The CDR3 protein is CARSFRRERSTDTQYF. Here the CDR3 DNA reads TGTGCCAGAAGCTTCCGGCGGGAGCGATCCACAGATACGCAGTATTTT.

The V gene is TRBV11-1, the J gene TRBJ2-7; 7 bases map to TRBD2. This CDR3 contains 14 residues. Germline CDR1 and CDR2: SGHAT and FQDESV (reference sequence). Trimming at V came to 1 base and at J to 2 bases, leaving 2 bases not matched to a gene. This CDR3 reads CASSLGTSPYEQYF. The DNA of the CDR3 is TGTGCCAGCAGCTTAGGGACTAGTCCCTACGAGCAGTACTTC.